The 17 T cell receptor beta chains below all came from one sample that was sequenced in a study of cytomegalovirus exposure and HLA in healthy donors. Amplification used 60 Vbeta primers and 13 Jbeta primers. TCRdb's copy holds only in-frame clones and misses some; the assay was immunoSEQ multiplex PCR. The data contain approximately 150,000 clones, roughly 66% of them singletons. The sequencing input was PBMCs. All receptors derive from a young woman in good health and CMV-seronegative.

The CDR3 protein is CASSLGDRAGTEAFF. The CDR3 DNA is TGCGCCAGCAGCTTGGGGGACAGGGCGGGCACTGAAGCTTTCTTT. The chain employs TRBV5-1 and TRBJ1-1; 9 bases map to TRBD1. This CDR3 is 15 amino acids long. The germline CDR1 and CDR2 sequences are SGHRS and YFSETQ. Unmatched junction bases numbered 4, after V lost 0 bases and J lost 4 bases.

V and J are TRBV4-2 and TRBJ1-1; D unresolved. With 0 bases removed from V and 6 bases from J, the gap between germline ends came to 14 bases. The length of the CDR3 is 15 residues. Germline V gene data show CDR1 as LGHNA and CDR2 as YNFKEQ. Here the CDR3 reads CASSQDIDTYAEAFF. Here the CDR3 DNA reads TGTGCCAGCAGCCAAGATATAGACACGTACGCTGAAGCTTTCTTT.

J is TRBJ1-1 and V is TRBV27, with TRBD1 matching 7 bases. CDR1 is MNHEY and CDR2 is SMNVEV in the germline V gene (reference sequence). Losses at the gene ends were 5 bases for V and 7 bases for J; bases not matched to a gene: 7. The CDR3 length is 13 residues. CDR3 region: CASSLRDRGEAFF. CDR3 coding DNA: TGTGCCAGCAGTCTCCGGGACAGAGGTGAAGCTTTCTTT.

The CDR3 loop reads CASSWGQGFRETQYF. The CDR3 nucleotides are TGTGCCAGCAGTTGGGGACAGGGGTTTCGGGAGACCCAGTACTTC. The rearrangement uses TRBV28 and TRBJ2-5; 10 bases fit TRBD1. Germline lookup yields CDR1 MDHEN and CDR2 SYDVKM. J lost 5 bases, V lost 4 bases, and 7 bases had no gene match. This CDR3 is built from 15 residues.

For the CDR3, the DNA is TGTGCCAGCAGCCCACAGGGCTATGAGCAGTTCTTC. This codes for CASSPQGYEQFF. The rearrangement links TRBV7-9 to TRBJ2-1, with D maybe TRBD1 (6 bases). Trimming took 5 bases from V and 8 from J, leaving 10 bases between them. The CDR3 sequence is 12 residues long. Looked up from germline, CDR1 is SEHNR and CDR2 is FQNEAQ (reference sequence).

The J gene is TRBJ1-5, the V gene TRBV10-3; 8 bases agree with TRBD1. After removal of 10 bases from V and 5 bases from J, the junction contained 7 bases not matched to a gene. The CDR3 runs 13 residues. Germline CDR1 ENHRY, CDR2 SYGVKD. CDR3 residues: CATDDRGDQPQHF. The CDR3 DNA reads as TGTGCCACCGACGACAGGGGAGATCAGCCCCAGCATTTT.

The chain joins TRBV28 to TRBJ1-4; TRBD1 is a possible D gene (6 bases). This CDR3 spans 16 amino acids. Germline CDR1 is MDHEN and CDR2 is SYDVKM. Trimming took 2 bases from V and 4 from J, leaving 14 bases between them. The CDR3, as DNA: TGTGCCAGCAGTTTAATGGGGGCTAGTTATAATGAAAAACTGTTTTTT. Protein sequence: CASSLMGASYNEKLFF.

This clone was recorded only once. The genes are TRBV19 and TRBJ2-1; TRBD2 agrees at 9 bases. The germline V gene has CDR1 LNHDA and CDR2 SQIVND (reference sequence). Trimming at V came to 4 bases and at J to 3 bases, leaving 7 bases not matched to a gene. This CDR3 has 16 residues. This CDR3 reads CASSTSQREVYNEQFF. The CDR3 bases are TGTGCCAGTAGTACCTCCCAGCGGGAGGTCTACAATGAGCAGTTCTTC.

For this clone: At one boundary the junction diverges from the germline segment, which might be a read error. The gene calls are TRBV4-3 and TRBJ1-2; TRBD1 agrees at 7 bases. This CDR3 region has 15 residues. Germline values: CDR1 LGHNA, CDR2 YSLEER. CDR3 DNA: TGCGCCAGCAGCCAAGATACAGGGGTTGGCTATGTCTACACCTTC. It codes for CASSQDTGVGYVYTF.

Note on this clone: The junction and the germline gene differ at one end; a read error may be behind it. The chain links TRBV7-7 to TRBJ2-5; tentatively, D is TRBD1 (6 bases). The CDR3 loop spans 15 amino acids. Germline loops: CDR1 SSHAT, CDR2 FNYEAQ (reference sequence). The CDR3, as DNA: TGTGCTAGCAGCCCCGGTCAGGGGCATGTGGAGACCCAGTACTTC. Translating it yields CASSPGQGHVETQYF. The variable domain in full, with the rest retrieved from reference TRBV7-7 and TRBJ2-5, is GAGVSQSPRYKVTKRGQDVTLRCDPISSHATLYWYQQALGQGPEFLTYFNYEAQPDKSGLPSDRFSAERPEGSISTLTIQRTEQRDSAMYRCASSPGQGHVETQYFGPGTRLLVL.

This clone was seen only a few times. The V and J genes are TRBV6-5 and TRBJ1-4; D remains ambiguous. CDR3 size: 15 residues. The germline CDR1 and CDR2 sequences are MNHEY and SVGAGI. V was clipped by 5 bases and J by 0 bases, with 10 bases between them. As DNA, the CDR3 is TGTGCCAGCAGTAAAACACTAGCAACTAATGAAAAACTGTTTTTT. It yields the protein CASSKTLATNEKLFF.

The chain links TRBV21-1 to TRBJ1-2; the table's TRBD1 call for D was not verified on the DNA. TRBV21-1 is reported as a pseudogene. This CDR3 has 17 residues. The CDR3 sequence is CASSKSSGRGANYGYTF. Here the CDR3 DNA reads TGTGCCAGCAGCAAATCGAGTGGCAGGGGCGCTAACTATGGCTACACCTTC.

The gene calls are TRBV28 and TRBJ2-1; 9 positions match TRBD1. The germline gives CDR1 MDHEN, CDR2 SYDVKM. Unmatched junction bases numbered 13, after V lost 6 bases and J lost 4 bases. The CDR3 covers 17 residues. The CDR3: CASSLIDRGGPYNEQFF. As DNA, the CDR3 is TGTGCCAGCAGCTTAATCGACAGGGGGGGCCCTTACAATGAGCAGTTCTTC.

This chain links TRBV18 with TRBJ2-7, with 7 bases fitting TRBD1. Trimming cost V 2 bases and J 0 bases; bases outside gene matches: 4. The CDR3 runs to 15 residues. Germline values: CDR1 KGHSH, CDR2 LQKENI. Written as DNA, the CDR3 is TGTGCCAGCTCACCAGGGGCAGGGGGCTCCTACGAGCAGTACTTC. Protein sequence: CASSPGAGGSYEQYF.

This clone has a handful of counts. The chain's CDR3 is CASSADRLNTGELFF. The CDR3 DNA follows: TGTGCCAGCAGCGCGGACAGATTGAACACCGGGGAGCTGTTTTTT. V usage is TRBV9 and J usage is TRBJ2-2; possible D gene TRBD1, 6 bases. Trimming left V 3 bases short and J 1 base short, with 10 bases between. This CDR3 is 15 amino acids long. The germline gives CDR1 SGDLS, CDR2 YYNGEE.

The chain is built from TRBV27 and TRBJ2-5; D is possibly TRBD2 (5 bases). This CDR3 comprises 13 residues. Germline V gene sequence: CDR1 MNHEY, CDR2 SMNVEV (reference sequence). The germline V and J ends were trimmed by 3 bases and 6 bases, with 11 bases remaining between them. This CDR3 reads CASSFEGTKTQYF. DNA of the CDR3: TGTGCCAGCAGTTTTGAGGGTACGAAGACCCAGTACTTC.

The rearrangement uses TRBV7-9 and TRBJ1-1; D is perhaps TRBD1 (5 bases). The CDR3 is 13 amino acids. V lost 1 base, J lost 5 bases, and 8 bases lay in between. Germline V gives CDR1 SEHNR, CDR2 FQNEAQ (reference sequence). The CDR3 loop is CASSLGGGTEAFF. The DNA of the CDR3 is TGTGCCAGCAGCTTAGGCGGGGGGACTGAAGCTTTCTTT.